A selection of T cell receptor beta chains follows, all from one sample in a study of cytomegalovirus exposure and HLA in healthy donors. This table comes from immunoSEQ multiplex PCR, and its TCRdb copy is limited to in-frame clones, with some not included. The data contain 98,000 or so clones, around 95% of them singletons. The specimen was PBMCs. These receptors were obtained from a young woman in good health and CMV-seronegative. The CDR3 runs from the conserved cysteine through the conserved F or W. The D gene is left open where the match is weak. Size tells how often a clone was seen (once, few, many) or the class of an expanded clone, and some rows leave it out.

>TRBV10-1|TRBD2|TRBJ2-3|-
CASWAGGGRDTQYF
TGCGCCAGCTGGGCGGGGGGGGGACGAGATACGCAGTATTTT
>TRBV29-1|-|TRBJ2-7|-
CSALAYTSYEQYF
TGCAGCGCCTTAGCGTACACCTCCTACGAGCAGTACTTC
>TRBV28|-|TRBJ1-4|-
CASREGIEKLFF
TGTGCCAGCAGGGAGGGTATAGAAAAACTGTTTTTT
>TRBV10-1|TRBD1|TRBJ2-3|-
CASPIRDRSFLTDTQYF
TGCGCCAGCCCGATCCGGGACAGGTCCTTCCTCACAGATACGCAGTATTTT
>TRBV20-1|-|TRBJ2-1|-
CSALYNEQFF
TGCAGTGCACTCTACAATGAGCAGTTCTTC
>TRBV29-1|TRBD1|TRBJ2-5|-
CSGRAGGFETQYF
TGCAGCGGCCGGGCAGGGGGCTTTGAGACCCAGTACTTC
>TRBV28|TRBD1|TRBJ1-4|-
CASSLMTGIGWGEKLFF
TGTGCCAGCAGTTTGATGACAGGGATCGGTTGGGGGGAAAAACTGTTTTTT
>TRBV7-9|TRBD2|TRBJ2-3|-
CASSHGTSGVTDTQYF
TGTGCCAGCAGCCATGGGACTAGCGGGGTCACAGATACGCAGTATTTT
>TRBV6-1|-|TRBJ1-2|-
CASSDKFEMTDYF
TGTGCCAGCAGCGACAAATTTGAGATGACAGATTACTTC
>TRBV27|-|TRBJ1-2|-
CASRREGYGYTF
TGTGCCAGCAGAAGGGAGGGCTATGGCTACACCTTC
>TRBV28|-|TRBJ1-5|-
CASTSGQPQHF
TGTGCCAGCACCAGCGGTCAGCCCCAGCATTTT
>TRBV27|TRBD1|TRBJ2-7|-
CASSKTYGQGRTFPLYEQYF
TGTGCCAGCAGCAAAACCTACGGACAGGGCAGGACGTTTCCCCTCTACGAGCAGTACTTC
>TRBV11-2|TRBD1|TRBJ1-1|-
CASSLGTGNTEAFF
TGTGCCAGCAGCTTAGGGACAGGGAACACTGAAGCTTTCTTT
>TRBV5-6|-|TRBJ2-2|-
CASSPLVGGSNTGELFF
TGTGCCAGCAGCCCCTTGGTGGGGGGTTCGAACACCGGGGAGCTGTTTTTT
>TRBV7-6|TRBD1|TRBJ1-4|-
CASSSPGQPNEKLFF
TGTGCCAGCAGCTCACCGGGACAGCCTAATGAAAAACTGTTTTTT
>TRBV19|TRBD1|TRBJ2-1|-
CASSVAPGQRINEQFF
TGTGCCAGTAGTGTCGCACCGGGACAGCGCATCAATGAGCAGTTCTTC
>TRBV11-1|TRBD2|TRBJ2-1|-
CASSPKEGLAGSHEQFF
TGTGCCAGCAGCCCCAAAGAGGGACTAGCTGGGTCCCATGAGCAGTTCTTC
>TRBV7-9|-|TRBJ1-6|once
CASSEQGVTYNSPLHF
TGTGCCAGCAGCGAACAGGGCGTCACCTATAATTCACCCCTCCACTTT
>TRBV28|-|TRBJ2-5|once
CASRWTDQETQYF
TGTGCCAGCAGATGGACAGACCAAGAGACCCAGTACTTC
>TRBV10-3|TRBD1|TRBJ2-7|-
CAISESETGFYEQYF
TGTGCCATCAGTGAGTCAGAGACAGGGTTCTACGAGCAGTACTTC
>TRBV5-6|TRBD1|TRBJ2-6|-
CASSLAETGFRGANVLTF
TGTGCCAGCAGCTTGGCAGAGACAGGGTTTCGGGGGGCCAACGTCCTGACTTTC
>TRBV6-6|-|TRBJ1-2|-
CASSYGEEAGYGYTF
TGTGCCAGCAGTTATGGGGAGGAAGCTGGCTATGGCTACACCTTC
>TRBV7-6|-|TRBJ2-1|-
CASSLLGAPYNEQFF
TGTGCCAGCAGCTTACTGGGGGCTCCCTACAATGAGCAGTTCTTC
>TRBV6-5|-|TRBJ2-4|-
CASSYTGVNIQYF
TGTGCCAGCAGTTACACGGGGGTAAACATTCAGTACTTC
>TRBV7-2|-|TRBJ1-2|-
CASSGRWGSNYGYTF
TGTGCCAGCAGCGGGAGATGGGGATCCAACTATGGCTACACCTTC
>TRBV20-1|-|TRBJ1-1|-
CSALYYTEAFF
TGCAGTGCCCTCTATTACACTGAAGCTTTCTTT
>TRBV5-1|TRBD1|TRBJ2-3|-
CASSSQGDADTQYF
TGCGCCAGCAGCTCACAGGGGGACGCAGATACGCAGTATTTT
>TRBV19|TRBD1|TRBJ2-6|-
CASSVGQGLSGANVLTF
TGTGCCAGTAGTGTTGGACAGGGGCTCTCTGGGGCCAACGTCCTGACTTTC
>TRBV29-1|-|TRBJ1-1|-
CSVESQGMNTEAFF
TGCAGCGTTGAATCTCAGGGGATGAACACTGAAGCTTTCTTT
>TRBV4-1|-|TRBJ2-5|-
CASRDSDRPQETQYF
TGCGCCAGCAGAGATTCAGACAGGCCCCAAGAGACCCAGTACTTC
>TRBV5-1|TRBD1|TRBJ1-2|-
CASGDSQTNYGYTF
TGCGCCAGCGGGGACAGCCAAACTAACTATGGCTACACCTTC
>TRBV7-8|TRBD1|TRBJ1-1|-
CASSPWTGRRSDTEAFF
TGTGCCAGCAGCCCCTGGACAGGGAGGCGTTCGGACACTGAAGCTTTCTTT
>TRBV11-3|-|TRBJ2-3|-
CASSLATRGWGTDTQYF
TGTGCCAGCAGCTTAGCCACCAGGGGATGGGGGACAGATACGCAGTATTTT
>TRBV5-1|TRBD1|TRBJ2-1|-
CASSSGQHHTGEQFF
TGCGCCAGCAGCTCGGGACAGCACCACACCGGTGAGCAGTTCTTC
>TRBV28|-|TRBJ1-1|-
CASSLQRPGWTFF
TGTGCCAGCAGTTTACAGAGACCGGGGTGGACTTTCTTT
>TRBV28|TRBD1|TRBJ1-1|-
CASRGGQGTEAFF
TGTGCCAGCAGGGGGGGACAGGGGACTGAAGCTTTCTTT
>TRBV5-1|TRBD1|TRBJ1-1|-
CASSWVQGAGTEAFF
TGCGCCAGCAGCTGGGTACAGGGGGCTGGCACTGAAGCTTTCTTT
>TRBV5-5|-|TRBJ1-1|-
CASSFRGHNTEAFF
TGTGCCAGCAGCTTTAGGGGACACAACACTGAAGCTTTCTTT
>TRBV29-1|-|TRBJ1-2|once
CSVDRGSHGYTF
TGCAGCGTTGATCGGGGGAGCCATGGCTACACCTTC
>TRBV6-4|TRBD1|TRBJ2-1|-
CASSDSPGGNEQFF
TGTGCCAGCAGTGACTCGCCAGGGGGCAATGAGCAGTTCTTC
>TRBV11-3|-|TRBJ2-1|-
CASSPNSEPYNEQFF
TGTGCCAGCAGCCCTAATAGCGAACCTTACAATGAGCAGTTCTTC